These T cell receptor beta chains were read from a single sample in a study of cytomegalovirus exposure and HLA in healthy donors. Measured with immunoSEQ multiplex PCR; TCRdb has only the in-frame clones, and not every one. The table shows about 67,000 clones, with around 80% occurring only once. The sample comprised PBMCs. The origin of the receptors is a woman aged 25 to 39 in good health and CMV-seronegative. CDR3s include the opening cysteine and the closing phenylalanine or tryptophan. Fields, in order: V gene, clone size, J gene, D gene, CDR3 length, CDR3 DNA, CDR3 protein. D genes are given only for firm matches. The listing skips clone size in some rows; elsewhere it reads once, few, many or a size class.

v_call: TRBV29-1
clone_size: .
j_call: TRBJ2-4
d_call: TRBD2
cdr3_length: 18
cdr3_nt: TGCAGCGTTGAGGTCCTACCTGCGGGGGGGCTAGCCAAAAACATTCAGTACTTC
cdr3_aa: CSVEVLPAGGLAKNIQYF

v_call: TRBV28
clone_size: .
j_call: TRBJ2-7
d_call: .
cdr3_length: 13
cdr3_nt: TGTGCCAGCAGTCGCGCAAGCTACTACGAGCAGTACTTC
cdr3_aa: CASSRASYYEQYF

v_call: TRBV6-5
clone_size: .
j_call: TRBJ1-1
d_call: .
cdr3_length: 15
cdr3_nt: TGTGCCAGCAGTCTGCGGACAGACTTCAACACTGAAGCTTTCTTT
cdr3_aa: CASSLRTDFNTEAFF

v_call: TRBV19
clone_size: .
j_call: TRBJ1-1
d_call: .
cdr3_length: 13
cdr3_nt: TGTGCCAGTAATAGGAAAGGGGGCACTGAAGCTTTCTTT
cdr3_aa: CASNRKGGTEAFF

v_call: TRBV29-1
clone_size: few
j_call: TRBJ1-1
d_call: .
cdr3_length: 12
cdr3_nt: TGCAGCGTTGAACTTGCGGCAAGCGAAGCTTTCTTT
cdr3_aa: CSVELAASEAFF

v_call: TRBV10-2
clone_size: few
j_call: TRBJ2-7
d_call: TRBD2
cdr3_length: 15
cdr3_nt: TGCGCCAGCAGACCCGGGACTAGCGGATCCTACGAGCAGTACTTC
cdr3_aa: CASRPGTSGSYEQYF

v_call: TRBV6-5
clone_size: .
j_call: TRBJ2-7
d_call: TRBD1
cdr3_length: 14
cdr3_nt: TGTGCCAGCAGTAGGGGACAGGCCTCCTACGAGCAGTACTTC
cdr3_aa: CASSRGQASYEQYF

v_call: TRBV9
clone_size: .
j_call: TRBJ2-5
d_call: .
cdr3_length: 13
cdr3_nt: TGTGCCAGCAGCGGGGGCTTCACGGAGACCCAGTACTTC
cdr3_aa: CASSGGFTETQYF

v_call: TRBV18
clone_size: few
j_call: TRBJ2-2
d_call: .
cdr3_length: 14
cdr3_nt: TGTGCCAGCTCACCACAAACAGGGCCCGGGGAGCTGTTTTTT
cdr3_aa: CASSPQTGPGELFF

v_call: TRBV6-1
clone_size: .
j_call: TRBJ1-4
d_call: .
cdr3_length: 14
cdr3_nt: TGTGCCAGCACCGGGGGACGGGCTAATGAAAAACTGTTTTTT
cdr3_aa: CASTGGRANEKLFF